This T cell receptor beta chain was recorded in a study of blood T cells in healthy people across ages. This clonotype was recorded a few times. Germline V CDR1 and CDR2: ENHRY, SYGVKD. The V end lost 2 bases, the J end lost 4 bases, and 8 bases lay between the germline ends. This CDR3 is 13 amino acids long. A second PCR, run for about 6 to 11 cycles, used a sample-barcoded 5' primer plus a J-beta primer mix. TCRdb fed the 5' RACE reads into MiXCR, producing one record per CDR3 protein. The sample contains approximately 790,000 distinct CDR3 sequences, 55% to 65% of which appear only once. The chain is built from TRBV10-3 and TRBJ1-1; D possibly corresponds to TRBD1 (6 bases). This sequence was found in a man between 25 and 39 years old in good health. Sequences were obtained from blood. The CDR3 loop is CAISEGRGTEAFF. CDR3 in DNA: TGTGCCATCAGTGAGGGCAGGGGCACTGAAGCTTTCTTT.